Below, 9 T cell receptor beta chains from the same sample are listed, as sequenced in a study of T cells in Graves' hyperthyroidism and ophthalmopathy. Amplification of TCR beta CDR3 regions used RNA as the template. HTBI primers were employed in a first-round RT-PCR of the TCR CDR3. MiXCR, applied by TCRdb to the multiplex PCR reads, yields one record per CDR3 protein. The sample has hundreds of thousands of distinct CDR3 sequences, more than 30% seen once. Sequenced material: blood. These receptors all stem from a man younger than 35 with Graves' hyperthyroidism.

The chain is built from TRBV20-1 and TRBJ1-5, with D perhaps matching TRBD1 (6 bases). V lost 4 bases to trimming and J lost 3 bases, with 19 bases between them. The CDR3 runs 16 residues. The germline gives CDR1 DFQATT, CDR2 SNEGSKA (reference sequence). This CDR3 is CSAKPETGPLNQPQHF. DNA for the CDR3: TGCAGTGCTAAGCCTGAAACAGGGCCTCTCAATCAGCCCCAGCATTTT.

In this sample, this clonotype turned up many times. The chain employs TRBV15 and TRBJ2-7; no clear D gene. The CDR3 has 13 residues. The germline V and J ends were trimmed by 1 base and 5 bases, with 9 bases remaining between them. Per the germline V gene, CDR1 is LNHNV and CDR2 is YYDKDF (reference sequence). The CDR3 sequence: CATSRGGLDEQYF. For the CDR3, the DNA is TGTGCCACCAGCAGAGGGGGTTTGGACGAGCAGTACTTC.

This clonotype showed up many times. CDR3 in amino acids: CASTTVPYGYTF. Here the CDR3 DNA reads TGTGCCAGTACAACAGTGCCCTATGGCTACACCTTC. This chain uses TRBV19 with TRBJ1-2, with D unclear. The V end was cut by 7 bases, the J end by 4 bases, with 10 bases between. Per the germline V gene, CDR1 is LNHDA and CDR2 is SQIVND (reference sequence). The CDR3 sequence is 12 residues long.

This clonotype has ten or more counts. J is TRBJ2-2 and V is TRBV10-2; TRBD2 aligns across 9 bases. V was clipped by 3 bases and J by 5 bases; unmatched bases: 4. Per germline, CDR1 WSHSY and CDR2 SAAADI. The CDR3 runs 15 residues. CDR3 sequence: CASSDSGSRTGELFF. The CDR3 DNA sequence: TGCGCCAGCAGTGATAGCGGGAGTCGGACCGGGGAGCTGTTTTTT.

V and J are TRBV11-2 and TRBJ1-1; unclear D gene. V lost 5 bases and J 0 bases, leaving 19 bases between the germline ends. The CDR3 contains 17 residues. Per the germline V gene, CDR1 is SGHAT and CDR2 is FQNNGV. The CDR3 reads CASSVEVYRVLNTEAFF. CDR3 nucleotides: TGTGCCAGCAGCGTCGAAGTGTATAGGGTCCTGAACACTGAAGCTTTCTTT. The whole variable domain, filled in from reference TRBV11-2 and TRBJ1-1, reads EAGVAQSPRYKIIEKRQSVAFWCNPISGHATLYWYQQILGQGPKLLIQFQNNGVVDDSQLPKDRFSAERLKGVDSTLKIQPAKLEDSAVYLCASSVEVYRVLNTEAFFGQGTRLTVV.

In its sample, this clonotype was seen a few times. The CDR3 protein is CASSFHRGAYEQYF. CDR3 DNA sequence: TGTGCCAGCAGCTTCCACCGGGGAGCCTACGAGCAGTACTTC. The chain uses TRBV14 and TRBJ2-7; TRBD2 is a possible D gene (5 bases). The CDR3 spans 14 residues. The ends were cut back, 5 bases at V and 2 bases at J, with 13 bases in the middle. Germline assignment: CDR1 SGHDN and CDR2 FVKESK.

V gene TRBV5-1 combines with J gene TRBJ2-7, with D unclear. Per germline, CDR1 SGHRS and CDR2 YFSETQ. V was cut by 3 bases and J by 3 bases, with 13 bases left in between. There are 14 residues in the CDR3. The CDR3 nucleotides are TGCGCCAGCAGCTGGCCGACCGAGGACTACGAGCAGTACTTC. It codes for CASSWPTEDYEQYF.

On this clonotype: Because it lacks the conserved phenylalanine or tryptophan at the end, this CDR3 is likely a read error. The rearrangement uses TRBV24-1 and TRBJ1-2, with a possible D match to TRBD1 (6 bases). Germline-derived CDR1 and CDR2 are KGHDR and SFDVKD. V was shortened by 3 bases and J by 4 bases, with 11 bases between the two germline ends. CDR3 length equals 14 residues. The CDR3 loop reads CATSDPHRAYGYTL. Written as DNA, the CDR3 is TGTGCCACCAGTGATCCACACAGGGCCTATGGCTACACCCTC.

In its sample, this clonotype was seen a few times. The chain combines TRBV4-1 with TRBJ1-5; D not resolved. V was clipped by 2 bases and J by 2 bases, with 10 bases between them. CDR1 and CDR2 from the germline V gene are MGHRA and YSYEKL. The CDR3 has 15 amino acids. CDR3 amino acids: CASSQNTVGNQPQHF. DNA of the CDR3: TGCGCCAGCAGCCAAAATACGGTGGGCAATCAGCCCCAGCATTTT.